This T cell receptor (beta chain) was obtained from a study of human T cells and chemical hapten exposure. As for the study in general: Once 0.01% DPC had been applied to the upper back by patch test, readings were taken at 6 days. The study's findings and limits: Alopecia affecting every donor means their immune response may not match healthy people's. As patch test score rose, PT1 expanded TCR counts tended to rise as well.

As to time point: pre-sensitization, week 0. Treatment indicated: therapeutic diphenylcyclopropenone sensitization with weekly scalp DPC. Many counts were recorded for this clonotype. Its cognate antigen is unknown. TCRdb passed the RACE reads through MiXCR, listing each CDR3 protein once. The sample consists of roughly 90,000 distinct CDR3 sequences, roughly 8.8% of them appearing once. Per germline, CDR1 MNHEY and CDR2 SVGEGT. The CDR3 totals 16 residues. Trimming took 6 bases from V and 3 from J; bases not matched to a gene: 14. The V gene is TRBV6-2 or TRBV6-3, the J gene TRBJ2-7; 7 positions match TRBD1. The sequenced sample was whole blood, obtained in connection with sensitization to the hapten diphenylcyclopropenone (DPC). The receptor was derived from a middle-aged woman with alopecia areata. Some clones in this sample may be carry-over from other donors' samples. This CDR3 reads CASSLRTGPPVYEQYF. The CDR3 bases are TGTGCCAGCAGCCTAAGGACAGGCCCCCCCGTCTACGAGCAGTACTTC.